This T cell receptor (beta chain) comes out of a study of cytomegalovirus exposure and HLA in healthy donors. General study findings and limits: In a later analysis, TCR beta V- and J-gene trimming was associated with a missense DCLRE1C variant. In a later analysis, CMV-associated beta chains were mostly HLA-associated, it appeared. In a later analysis, DRB1 alleles had the most associated TCRs; HLA-C alleles the fewest. A previous analysis found most TCR beta V segments productive roughly 87% or roughly 30% of the time.

The CDR3 is 16 amino acids. Germline CDR1 and CDR2: SGHNT and YYREEE (reference sequence). J lost 5 bases, V lost 0 bases, and 9 bases had no gene match. 60 Vbeta and 13 Jbeta primers were used in PCR. Profiled with immunoSEQ multiplex PCR; TCRdb holds only in-frame clones, not every one. The data show about 80,000 clones, around 85% seen once. Remarks on this clone: Its target is unknown.

Material for sequencing was PBMCs. The J gene is TRBJ1-1, the V gene TRBV5-4, with 8 bases fitting TRBD1. This clonotype originated in a human donor in good health. In DNA form, the CDR3 reads TGTGCCAGCAGCTTGGGTGGGGCAGGGGGCTTGACTGAAGCTTTCTTT. Protein sequence: CASSLGGAGGLTEAFF.